This T cell receptor beta chain was recorded in a study of post-analysis software for immune sequencing data (dated by TCRdb to 2014 to 2015). Context from the whole study: Recorded disease courses included relapsing-remitting, secondary progressive and progressive-relapsing multiple sclerosis, with some patients lacking subtype annotation. The patient repertoires were set against under 13 previously published healthy control repertoires from donors whose ages ranged from about 6 to 25 years. A subset of samples was prepared in parallel using single-end sample barcoding, then pooled and co-amplified after Illumina adapter ligation. Broad study findings and their caveats: Significantly higher frequencies in patients than in controls were found for roughly 5 TRBV segments, including TRBV5-6, TRBV5-1 and TRBV20-1. Compared with controls, multiple sclerosis patients had significantly lower normalized Chao1 diversity, a finding suggesting substantial peripheral T-cell clonal expansion. The multiple sclerosis patient group was slightly younger than the control group. When samples were clustered directly using the F measure, samples prepared in the same batch co-clustered strongly, which prompted a batch-effect correction.

V is pared back by 5 bases and J by 6 bases, with 10 bases lying between the germline termini. CDR3 length: 12 amino acids, cysteine to phenylalanine. CDR3 DNA only is kept here, 36 bases in frame from base 1. Turning to this clonotype: The target of this receptor is not known. Base qualities are missing; no much larger clone stands one base away.

To demonstrate the VDJtools post-analysis software, the study profiled TCR beta repertoires from the peripheral blood of some 13 young patients with multiple sclerosis. The multiple sclerosis patients were children and adolescents between roughly 6 and 16 years of age. The protocol used for the library was PCR. Reads for this sample came from an Illumina HiSeq 2500. To reduce PCR and sequencing biases, unique molecular identifiers were incorporated into the TCR beta cDNA libraries. Some 500,000 cDNA molecules were obtained for every 1 to 10 million input T cells, so each molecule roughly corresponded to one T cell. Patient libraries were prepared and sequenced with the same protocol used for the earlier healthy control dataset. Within a given batch, samples were prepared together, multiplexed and sequenced on the same HiSeq lane. Per the source publication's procedure: MIGEC handled the raw barcoded reads, throwing out single-read molecular identifier groups before consensus assembly and CDR3 extraction. Clonotype tables were post-analysed with VDJtools, and diversity was normalized by down-sampling all datasets to the smallest sample size. In repertoire overlap clustering, CDR3 amino acid sequences, but not nucleotide sequences, were matched to correct batch-related cross-sample contamination. Clones were called with MiXCR by TCRdb after fastp trimmed the public reads at Q25, and only in-frame beta chains were retained. Rows with a matching CDR3 protein are joined into one entry that keeps the most common DNA and genes. For this entry, the V and J calls and clone size follow TCRdb and not the study's own pipeline. This sample lists about 540,000 distinct CDR3 sequences; less than 40% were detected once. 4.5% to 7.5% of the sample is taken by the ten largest.

The V and J segments used are TRBV12-3 or TRBV12-4 and TRBJ1-2, with a weak D call of TRBD1 (6 bases match). The sequence was obtained from a girl aged 2 to 17 with multiple sclerosis. Sequencing was carried out using blood. The DNA sequence follows: TGTGCCAGCAGTCGGGGGGCAGATGGCTACACCTTC. This codes for CASSRGADGYTF.